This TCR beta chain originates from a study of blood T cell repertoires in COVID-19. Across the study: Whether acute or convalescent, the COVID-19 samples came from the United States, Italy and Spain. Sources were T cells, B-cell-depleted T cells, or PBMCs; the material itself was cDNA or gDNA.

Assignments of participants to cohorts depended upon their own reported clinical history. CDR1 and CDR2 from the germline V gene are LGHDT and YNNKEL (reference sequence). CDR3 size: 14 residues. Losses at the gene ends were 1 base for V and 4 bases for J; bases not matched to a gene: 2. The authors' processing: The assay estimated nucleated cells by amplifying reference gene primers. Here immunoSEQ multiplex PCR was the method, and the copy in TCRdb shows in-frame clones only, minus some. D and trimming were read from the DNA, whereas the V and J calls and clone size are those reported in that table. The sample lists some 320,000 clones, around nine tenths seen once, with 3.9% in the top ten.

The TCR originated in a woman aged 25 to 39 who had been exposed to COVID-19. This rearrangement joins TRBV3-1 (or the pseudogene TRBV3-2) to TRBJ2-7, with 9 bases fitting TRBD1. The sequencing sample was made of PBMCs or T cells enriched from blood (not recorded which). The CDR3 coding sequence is TGTGCCAGCAGCCAAGGGACAGGGGAATACGAGCAGTACTTC. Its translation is CASSQGTGEYEQYF.